Reported below is one T cell receptor beta chain. The antigen is not known. TCRdb reanalysed the 5' RACE reads using MiXCR and keeps one entry per CDR3 protein. The table has hundreds of thousands of distinct CDR3 sequences, roughly 6% seen once. The data are from a study of identical twins. General study findings and limits: With monozygotic twins, out-of-frame TCR alpha sharing exceeded what models estimated.

The CDR3 runs 14 residues. Germline V lookup: CDR1 MNHEY, CDR2 SMNVEV (reference sequence). V shed 5 bases and J shed 6 bases, with 14 bases lying between them. The chain couples TRBV27 to TRBJ2-1; D is undetermined. The receptor was isolated from a man in his late teens or twenties in good health. The sample comprised naive T cells sorted from blood. Here the CDR3 reads CASSTKSVFNEQFF. CDR3 coding DNA: TGTGCCAGCAGTACGAAGTCCGTCTTCAATGAGCAGTTCTTC.